Included here is one TCR beta chain sequence, with context. Original processing notes: From reference gene primer amplification, estimates of nucleated cell counts were derived. The repertoire was sequenced with immunoSEQ multiplex PCR; TCRdb's copy has only in-frame clones and lacks some. That table gives V, J and clone size, and the DNA gave D and trimming. This table holds approximately 30,000 clones, 75% to 90% found once. These data are taken from a study of blood T cell repertoires in COVID-19. On the study more broadly: T cells, B-cell-depleted T cells, or PBMCs supplied cDNA or gDNA.

The sequence derives from a human donor with acute or convalescent COVID-19. The donor label of this sample is uncertain. The specimen sequenced was peripheral blood.

CDR3 nucleotide sequence: TGTGCCAGCAGCTTAACGAGAACTAGCGGATTTAACAATGAGCAGTTCTTC. Translation: CASSLTRTSGFNNEQFF. The chain uses TRBV7-3 and TRBJ2-1; 8 bases match TRBD2. CDR1 and CDR2 from the germline V gene are SGHTA and FQGTGA. The V and J ends lost 0 bases and 5 bases, in that order; junction bases with no gene match: 9. The CDR3 sequence is 17 residues long.